This entry features one T cell receptor beta chain sequence. This entry belongs to a study of T cells in Graves' hyperthyroidism and ophthalmopathy. Background on the study: At initial diagnosis, before any treatment had begun, peripheral blood was obtained.

The CDR3 regions of TCR beta were amplified from RNA transcripts. Initially, a first-round RT-PCR of the TCR CDR3 employed the HTBI primer set. TCRdb recomputed calls from the multiplex PCR reads with MiXCR, one row per CDR3 protein. The table shows roughly 300,000 distinct CDR3 sequences, with less than 30% occurring only once. The germline CDR1 and CDR2 sequences are MDHEN and SYDVKM. The CDR3 covers 14 residues. The V gene lost 5 bases and the J gene lost 0 bases, with 10 bases spanning the gap. V gene TRBV28 combines with J gene TRBJ1-1; unclear D gene. Sample: blood. The receptor was derived from a middle-aged man with Graves' hyperthyroidism that later progressed to Graves' ophthalmopathy. The CDR3 protein is CASSTPGMNTEAFF. The DNA of the CDR3 is TGTGCCAGCAGTACGCCAGGTATGAACACTGAAGCTTTCTTT.